This T cell receptor (beta chain) is from a study of siplizumab effects on memory and regulatory T cells. Whole-study results and caveats: Reactions containing siplizumab showed mappable alloreactive CD4+ clones averaging approximately 73% Treg-derived, versus approximately 26% in controls. A major contribution to the alloresponse seemed to be made by naive T cells, which seemed more diverse than memory cells.

TCRdb's table, derived via immunoSEQ multiplex PCR, lists solely in-frame clones and lacks some. The sample records some 100,000 clones, 96% being singletons. The CDR3 sequence is 16 residues long. With 3 bases removed from V and 2 bases from J, the gap between germline ends came to 13 bases. Germline V gene lookup returns CDR1 ENHRY and CDR2 SYGVKD. Unstimulated naive, memory, effector memory and TEMRA subsets were subjected to sequencing in three donor pairs. Points on this clone: Its antigen is still unknown.

Material: naive CD4+ T cells sorted from blood. The rearrangement links TRBV10-3 to TRBJ1-4, with D possibly being TRBD1 (6 bases). The clonotype comes from a human donor in good health. In nucleotides, the CDR3 is TGTGCCATCAGTGATGGGGGCCGTAGGACTAATGAAAAACTGTTTTTT. Translation gives CAISDGGRRTNEKLFF.